The source of this T cell receptor (beta chain) is a study of tumor-infiltrating lymphocytes in oesophageal squamous cell carcinoma. TCRdb redid the calling of the reads with MiXCR, one entry per CDR3 protein. The table has approximately 11,000 distinct CDR3 sequences, around 60% seen once; the top ten hold about 60%. CDR1 is SGHTA, CDR2 FQGNSA, per germline. V lost 1 base to trimming and J lost 6 bases; unmatched junction nucleotides: 8. The CDR3 runs 16 residues. Sequenced sample: blood. The rearrangement uses TRBV7-2 and TRBJ2-4; 8 bases line up with TRBD2. This TCR was sampled from a female donor with esophageal squamous cell carcinoma. The CDR3 nucleotides read TGTGCCAGCAGCTTAGATAGTAGGCTAGCGGGAAACATTCAGTACTTC. Protein: CASSLDSRLAGNIQYF. Full variable domain (remainder filled in from reference TRBV7-2 and TRBJ2-4): GAGVSQSPSNKVTEKGKDVELRCDPISGHTALYWYRQSLGQGLEFLIYFQGNSAPDKSGLPSDRFSAERTGGSVSTLTIQRTQQEDSAVYLCASSLDSRLAGNIQYFGAGTRLSVL.